Described below is a single T cell receptor beta chain sequence and its context. Per germline, CDR1 LGHNT and CDR2 FRNRAP. This CDR3 contains 14 residues. Trimming shortened V by 6 bases and J by 5 bases, and 16 bases separated the two germline ends. This record comes from a study of blood T cell repertoires in COVID-19. Looking at the study overall: Donors in the United States, Italy and Spain gave samples during acute or convalescent COVID-19. The cDNA or gDNA used as material had been derived from T cells, B-cell-depleted T cells, or PBMCs.

As originally analysed: The authors estimated nucleated cell counts from reference gene primer amplification. Method: immunoSEQ multiplex PCR; TCRdb's copy keeps in-frame clones and lacks some. V and J calls and clone size are those listed in that table; D and trimming were worked out from the DNA. Of roughly 100,000 clones detected, around 74% appear once; the ten largest clones hold 15% to 20%. The specimen was peripheral blood. The receptor was isolated from a woman aged 70 to 79 with acute or convalescent COVID-19. The chain joins TRBV12-5 to TRBJ1-2; D is possibly TRBD1 (6 bases). The DNA of the CDR3 is TGTGCTAGTGGATCGACAGGTCCCCTGTATGGCTACACCTTC. Translation gives CASGSTGPLYGYTF. The full variable domain, with the rest looked up from reference TRBV12-5 and TRBJ1-2, is DARVTQTPRHKVTEMGQEVTMRCQPILGHNTVFWYRQTMMQGLELLAYFRNRAPLDDSGMPKDRFSAEMPDATLATLKIQPSEPRDSAVYFCASGSTGPLYGYTFGSGTRLTVV.